This record looks at one T cell receptor (beta chain) sequence and its context. CDR3 length: 15 residues. Trimming left V 5 bases short and J 7 bases short, with 15 bases between. From germline, CDR1 is SGHDN and CDR2 FVKESK. This specimen belongs to a study of blood T cell repertoires in COVID-19. For the study at large: There were acute and convalescent COVID-19 samples, and they came from the United States, Italy and Spain. The cDNA or gDNA used as material had been derived from T cells, B-cell-depleted T cells, or PBMCs.

Under the authors' procedure: Amplifying reference gene primers gave estimates of nucleated cell counts. Profiling relied on immunoSEQ multiplex PCR, and the TCRdb table lists in-frame clones only, not all of them. V, J and clone size derive from that table, while D and trimming were established from the DNA sequence. The sample lists more than 140,000 clones; about 86% were seen once. Input material: peripheral blood. The receptor was derived from an older woman with acute or convalescent COVID-19. The chain uses TRBV14 and TRBJ1-6, with D hard to call. The CDR3 loop is CASSETPGGNSPLHF. CDR3 in DNA: TGTGCCAGCAGCGAAACGCCAGGCGGGAATTCACCCCTCCACTTT.